This T cell receptor beta chain was sequenced in a study of blood T cell repertoires in COVID-19. The overall study: T cells, B-cell-depleted T cells, or PBMCs provided the cDNA or gDNA that served as material.

Data came from immunoSEQ multiplex PCR; TCRdb stores just in-frame clones and leaves some out. Here the sample spans under 250,000 clones, roughly 88% being singletons. Per germline, CDR1 SGHDT and CDR2 YYEEEE. The V and J ends lost 1 base and 5 bases respectively, with 12 bases between them. The CDR3 is made up of 15 amino acids. This chain joins TRBV5-6 and TRBJ2-2, with unresolved D. The TCR sequence derives from an elderly man with acute or convalescent COVID-19. Sequencing was done on a sample of peripheral blood. The DNA of the CDR3 is TGTGCCAGCAGCTTGTCTCGCGGCGGAACCGGGGAGCTGTTTTTT. It specifies CASSLSRGGTGELFF.